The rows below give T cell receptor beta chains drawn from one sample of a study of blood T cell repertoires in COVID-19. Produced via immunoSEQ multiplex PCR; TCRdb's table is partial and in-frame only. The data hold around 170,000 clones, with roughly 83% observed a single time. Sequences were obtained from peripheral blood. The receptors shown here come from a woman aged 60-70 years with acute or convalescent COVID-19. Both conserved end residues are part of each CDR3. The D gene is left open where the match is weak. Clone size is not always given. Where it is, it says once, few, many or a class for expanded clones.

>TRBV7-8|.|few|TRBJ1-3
CASSLGQGTNTIYF
TGTGCCAGCAGCTTAGGGCAGGGGACAAACACCATATATTTT
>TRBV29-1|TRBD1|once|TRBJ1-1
CSVLTQGILSEAFF
TGCAGCGTTTTAACACAGGGGATATTGAGTGAAGCTTTCTTT
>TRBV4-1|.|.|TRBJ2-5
CASSQNGDNQETQYF
TGCGCCAGCAGCCAAAATGGGGACAACCAAGAGACCCAGTACTTC
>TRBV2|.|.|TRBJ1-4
CASSVSGKLNEKLFF
TGTGCCAGCAGTGTATCCGGGAAGCTTAATGAAAAACTGTTTTTT
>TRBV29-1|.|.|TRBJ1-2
CSVDPAPYGYTF
TGCAGCGTTGATCCAGCGCCCTATGGCTACACCTTC
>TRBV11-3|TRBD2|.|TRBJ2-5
CASSLGPGTSGVETQYF
TGTGCCAGCAGCTTGGGACCCGGGACTAGCGGGGTCGAGACCCAGTACTTC
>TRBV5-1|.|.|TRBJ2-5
CASSLQERTQYF
TGCGCCAGCAGCTTGCAGGAAAGGACCCAGTACTTC
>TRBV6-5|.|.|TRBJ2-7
CASNRKGHEQYF
TGTGCCAGCAACCGAAAGGGGCACGAGCAGTACTTC
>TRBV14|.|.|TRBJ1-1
CASSRPGPTGIADTEAFF
TGTGCCAGCAGCCGGCCCGGTCCGACAGGAATCGCCGATACTGAAGCTTTCTTT
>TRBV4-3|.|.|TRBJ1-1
CASSLSFYNTEAFF
TGCGCCAGCAGCCTTTCCTTTTATAACACTGAAGCTTTCTTT
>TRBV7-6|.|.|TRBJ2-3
CASSRREDTQYF
TGTGCCAGCAGTCGGAGAGAAGATACGCAGTATTTT
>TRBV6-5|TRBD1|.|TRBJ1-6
CASRAGGWSPLHF
TGTGCCAGCAGGGCAGGGGGCTGGTCACCCCTCCACTTT
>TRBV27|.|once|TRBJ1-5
CASSLEGMGNQPQHF
TGTGCCAGCAGTTTAGAGGGTATGGGAAATCAGCCCCAGCATTTT
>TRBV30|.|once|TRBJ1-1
CAWSVLMNTEAFF
TGTGCCTGGAGTGTCTTAATGAACACTGAAGCTTTCTTT
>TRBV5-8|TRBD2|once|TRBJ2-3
CASSSDSGGPGDTQYF
TGTGCCAGCAGCTCGGACTCGGGGGGGCCGGGAGATACGCAGTATTTT
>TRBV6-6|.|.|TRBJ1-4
CASSYSDRSNEKLFF
TGTGCCAGCAGTTACAGCGACAGATCTAATGAAAAACTGTTTTTT
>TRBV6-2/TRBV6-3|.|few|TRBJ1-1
CASSFPDRGNTEAFF
TGTGCCAGCAGTTTCCCGGACAGAGGAAACACTGAAGCTTTCTTT
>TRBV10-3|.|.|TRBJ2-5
CAISERYGETQYF
TGTGCCATCAGTGAGAGATACGGGGAGACCCAGTACTTC
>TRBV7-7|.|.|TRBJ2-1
CASSLKFSSYNEQFF
TGTGCTAGCAGCTTAAAGTTCAGCTCCTACAATGAGCAGTTCTTC
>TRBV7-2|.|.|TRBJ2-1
CASSFEGAVVYNEQFF
TGTGCCAGCAGCTTCGAGGGAGCGGTTGTCTACAATGAGCAGTTCTTC
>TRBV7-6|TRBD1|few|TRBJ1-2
CASSSGTGGNYGYTF
TGTGCCAGCAGTTCCGGGACAGGGGGCAACTATGGCTACACCTTC
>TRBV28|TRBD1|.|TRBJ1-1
CASSRDRDYTEAFF
TGTGCCAGCAGTCGGGACAGGGATTACACTGAAGCTTTCTTT
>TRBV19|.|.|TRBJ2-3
CASSGLSQATDTQYF
TGTGCCAGTAGTGGCTTGAGTCAGGCCACAGATACGCAGTATTTT
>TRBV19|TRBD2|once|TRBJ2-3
CASSAKGLVGTDTQYF
TGTGCCAGTAGTGCAAAGGGACTAGTTGGCACAGATACGCAGTATTTT
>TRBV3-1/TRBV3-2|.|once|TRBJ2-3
CASSQDGLGGLVDTQYF
TGTGCCAGCAGCCAAGACGGGTTGGGGGGGCTCGTGGATACGCAGTATTTT
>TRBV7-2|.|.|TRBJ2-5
CASSLGISGNTETQYF
TGTGCCAGCAGCTTAGGTATCTCGGGGAATACGGAGACCCAGTACTTC
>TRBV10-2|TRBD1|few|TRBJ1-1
CASTPGQKAFF
TGCGCCAGCACCCCGGGACAGAAAGCTTTCTTT
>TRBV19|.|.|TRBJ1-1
CASSWGVVPTTEAFF
TGTGCCAGTAGTTGGGGGGTGGTACCCACCACTGAAGCTTTCTTT
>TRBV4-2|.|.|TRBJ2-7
CASSQEGGVDLEQYF
TGTGCCAGCAGCCAAGAAGGGGGAGTTGACCTCGAGCAGTACTTC
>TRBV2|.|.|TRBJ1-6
CASNLRGGRDNSPLHF
TGTGCCAGCAACCTTCGGGGGGGGCGAGATAATTCACCCCTCCACTTT
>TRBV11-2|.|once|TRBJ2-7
CASRLVGGSYEQYF
TGTGCCAGCAGGTTGGTAGGGGGCTCCTACGAGCAGTACTTC
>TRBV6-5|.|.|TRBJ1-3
CASSYWTAGGNTIYF
TGTGCCAGCAGTTACTGGACAGCTGGAGGAAACACCATATATTTT
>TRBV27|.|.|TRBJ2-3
CASSPPGAFTDTQYF
TGTGCCAGCAGTCCCCCTGGGGCCTTCACAGATACGCAGTATTTT
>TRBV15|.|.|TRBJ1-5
CATSRDFQNQPQHF
TGTGCCACCAGCAGAGATTTCCAGAATCAGCCCCAGCATTTT
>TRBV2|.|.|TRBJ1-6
CASSEETGYSPLHF
TGTGCCAGCAGTGAAGAGACAGGTTATTCACCCCTCCACTTT
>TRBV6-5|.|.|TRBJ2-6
CASSYLEGSGANVLTF
TGTGCCAGCAGTTACTTGGAGGGCTCTGGGGCCAACGTCCTGACTTTC
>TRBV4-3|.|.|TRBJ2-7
CASSQEPQGSVGYEQYF
TGCGCCAGCAGCCAAGAGCCACAGGGCTCCGTCGGGTACGAGCAGTACTTC
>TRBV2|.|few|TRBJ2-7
CASSDRAYEQYF
TGTGCCAGCAGTGACCGAGCTTACGAGCAGTACTTC
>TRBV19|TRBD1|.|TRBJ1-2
CASSREGALVYGYTF
TGTGCCAGTAGTCGGGAGGGGGCGCTGGTCTATGGCTACACCTTC
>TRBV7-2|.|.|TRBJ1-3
CASSSWTRGSGNTIYF
TGTGCCAGCAGCTCTTGGACCCGAGGGTCTGGAAACACCATATATTTT
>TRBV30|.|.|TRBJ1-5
CAWRAQTVSQPQHF
TGTGCCTGGAGGGCCCAGACGGTTAGCCAGCCCCAGCATTTT
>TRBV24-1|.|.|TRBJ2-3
CATSDPRPSGGIYTQYF
TGTGCCACCAGTGACCCCCGGCCCAGCGGTGGGATTTATACGCAGTATTTT
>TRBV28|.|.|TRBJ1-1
CASSLYGGLNTEAFF
TGTGCCAGCAGTTTATATGGGGGCTTGAACACTGAAGCTTTCTTT
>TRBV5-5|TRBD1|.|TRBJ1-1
CASSLEGQGWGEAFF
TGTGCCAGCAGCTTGGAGGGACAGGGTTGGGGTGAAGCTTTCTTT
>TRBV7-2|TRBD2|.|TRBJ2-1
CASSPAGGPYNEQFF
TGTGCCAGCAGCCCAGCGGGGGGGCCCTATAATGAGCAGTTCTTC
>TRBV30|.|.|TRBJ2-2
CAWSAQGIGELFF
TGTGCCTGGAGTGCCCAGGGAATCGGGGAGCTGTTTTTT
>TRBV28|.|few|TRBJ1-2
CASSLNRETYGYTF
TGTGCCAGCAGTTTAAACAGGGAGACCTATGGCTACACCTTC
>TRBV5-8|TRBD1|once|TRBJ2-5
CASSVDRGTETQYF
TGTGCCAGCAGCGTCGACAGGGGTACAGAGACCCAGTACTTC
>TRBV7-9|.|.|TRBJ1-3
CASWRGNTIYF
TGTGCCAGCTGGAGAGGAAACACCATATATTTT
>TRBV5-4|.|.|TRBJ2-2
CASPPGGRDTGELFF
TGTGCCTCCCCCCCCGGGGGGCGAGACACCGGGGAGCTGTTTTTT
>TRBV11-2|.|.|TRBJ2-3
CASSLNLGAYRPDTQYF
TGTGCCAGCAGCTTAAACTTGGGGGCGTATAGGCCAGATACGCAGTATTTT
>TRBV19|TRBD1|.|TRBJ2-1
CASSIVQGLGSYNEQFF
TGTGCCAGTAGTATAGTACAGGGGCTAGGCTCCTACAATGAGCAGTTCTTC
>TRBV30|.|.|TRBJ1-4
CAWRSNEKLFF
TGTGCCTGGAGGAGTAATGAAAAACTGTTTTTT
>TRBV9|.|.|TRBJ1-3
CASGGAASGTIYF
TGTGCCAGCGGCGGGGCCGCTTCAGGAACCATATATTTT
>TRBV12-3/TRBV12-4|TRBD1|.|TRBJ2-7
CASSKGQVHEQYF
TGTGCCAGCAGTAAAGGACAGGTCCACGAGCAGTACTTC
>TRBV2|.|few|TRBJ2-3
CASNIGGRRGTDTQYF
TGTGCCAGCAATATCGGAGGGAGGAGGGGCACAGATACGCAGTATTTT
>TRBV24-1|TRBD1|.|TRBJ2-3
CATSDLGQGKDTDTQYF
TGTGCCACCAGTGACCTCGGACAGGGTAAGGACACAGATACGCAGTATTTT